This section outlines one T cell receptor beta chain sequence together with its context. Investigators amplified TCR beta CDR3 regions from RNA transcripts. First-round RT-PCR relied on HTBI primers, and a second-round multiplex PCR came next. TCRdb processed the multiplex PCR reads anew with MiXCR; each CDR3 protein has one entry. The data hold around 590,000 distinct CDR3 sequences, with 35% to 45% observed a single time. This specimen comes from a study of Graves' ophthalmopathy and Graves' hyperthyroidism. Losses at the gene ends were 5 bases for V and 2 bases for J; bases not matched to a gene: 8. Per the germline V gene, CDR1 is SGHAT and CDR2 is FQNNGV. The CDR3 has 17 residues.

The chain uses TRBV11-2 and TRBJ2-1, with 11 bases matching TRBD2. The receptor was derived from an adult man with Graves' hyperthyroidism. Input material: peripheral blood or thyroid tissue (not recorded which). The CDR3: CASSARLAGLPYNEQFF. In DNA, the CDR3 is TGTGCCAGCAGCGCCCGACTAGCGGGATTGCCCTACAATGAGCAGTTCTTC.